A selection of T cell receptor beta chains follows, all from one sample in a study of blood T cell repertoires in COVID-19. Sequencing was performed with immunoSEQ multiplex PCR; in TCRdb, only in-frame clones are kept and a portion is missing. The data hold about 88,000 clones, with 87% observed a single time. The sequenced sample consisted of peripheral blood. The receptors were sampled from a male donor with acute or convalescent COVID-19. Both conserved end residues are part of each CDR3. Fields, in order: J gene, V gene, clone size, D gene, CDR3 DNA, CDR3 protein. D genes are given only for firm matches. Clone size appears in some rows only: once, few, many, or a class for an expanded clone.

j_gene: TRBJ2-5; v_gene: TRBV19; abundance: .; d_gene: TRBD2; CDR3nt: TGTGCCAGTAGTCAGGGACTAGCGGGGGGCGCGACCCAGTACTTC; CDR3aa: CASSQGLAGGATQYF
j_gene: TRBJ2-1; v_gene: TRBV7-2; abundance: .; d_gene: TRBD2; CDR3nt: TGTGCCAGCAGCCGTGAGATGGGCGGGGGGGCACATGAGCAGTTCTTC; CDR3aa: CASSREMGGGAHEQFF
j_gene: TRBJ2-1; v_gene: TRBV19; abundance: few; d_gene: .; CDR3nt: TGTGCCAGTAGTCTAGGCCCGGGGAGCTCCTACAATGAGCAGTTCTTC; CDR3aa: CASSLGPGSSYNEQFF
j_gene: TRBJ2-5; v_gene: TRBV24-1; abundance: .; d_gene: TRBD2; CDR3nt: TGTGCCACCAGTGTCGCTAGCGGGGGAGAGACCCAGTACTTC; CDR3aa: CATSVASGGETQYF
j_gene: TRBJ2-2; v_gene: TRBV6-6; abundance: .; d_gene: TRBD2; CDR3nt: TGTGCCAGCAGCCATCTGACTAGCGGGGCTTTTAACGCGAACACCGGGGAGCTGTTTTTT; CDR3aa: CASSHLTSGAFNANTGELFF
j_gene: TRBJ1-1; v_gene: TRBV5-1; abundance: .; d_gene: TRBD1; CDR3nt: TGCGCCAGCAGCTCGACAGGGGGTGCGAACACTGAAGCTTTCTTT; CDR3aa: CASSSTGGANTEAFF
j_gene: TRBJ1-1; v_gene: TRBV6-5; abundance: .; d_gene: .; CDR3nt: TGTGCCAGCAGGGGGCTAACTGAAGCTTTCTTT; CDR3aa: CASRGLTEAFF
j_gene: TRBJ1-5; v_gene: TRBV15; abundance: .; d_gene: .; CDR3nt: TGTGCCACCAGCAGAGATCGGTCCTTCAATCAGCCCCAGCATTTT; CDR3aa: CATSRDRSFNQPQHF
j_gene: TRBJ1-5; v_gene: TRBV6-6; abundance: .; d_gene: TRBD1; CDR3nt: TGTGCCAGCAGCGACAGGGTTGCAGGCCCCCAGCATTTT; CDR3aa: CASSDRVAGPQHF
j_gene: TRBJ2-2; v_gene: TRBV6-1; abundance: .; d_gene: TRBD1; CDR3nt: TGTGCCAGCAGGGAAGGACAGGTCAGAAACACCGGGGAGCTGTTTTTT; CDR3aa: CASREGQVRNTGELFF
j_gene: TRBJ1-2; v_gene: TRBV7-9; abundance: .; d_gene: TRBD1; CDR3nt: TGTGCCAGCAGCCTGGGACAGGGGGAACGCTACACCTTC; CDR3aa: CASSLGQGERYTF
j_gene: TRBJ2-1; v_gene: TRBV18; abundance: .; d_gene: TRBD1; CDR3nt: TGTGCCAGCTCACCACTTCCCCGGGACAGGGGCTACAATGAGCAGTTCTTC; CDR3aa: CASSPLPRDRGYNEQFF
j_gene: TRBJ1-1; v_gene: TRBV5-1; abundance: .; d_gene: TRBD1; CDR3nt: TGCGCCAGCAGCCTAACGACAGGGGCTGGGGGTGAAGCTTTCTTT; CDR3aa: CASSLTTGAGGEAFF
j_gene: TRBJ2-7; v_gene: TRBV29-1; abundance: few; d_gene: .; CDR3nt: TGCAGCGCAGGGGAACAGTCCTCCTACGAGCAGTACTTC; CDR3aa: CSAGEQSSYEQYF
j_gene: TRBJ1-2; v_gene: TRBV7-9; abundance: .; d_gene: .; CDR3nt: TGTGCCAGCAGCCGCACAGCGGACTATGGCTACACCTTC; CDR3aa: CASSRTADYGYTF
j_gene: TRBJ2-5; v_gene: TRBV24-1; abundance: .; d_gene: TRBD1; CDR3nt: TGTGCCACCAGTGCCAGGACAGGGGTTCTGGAGACCCAGTACTTC; CDR3aa: CATSARTGVLETQYF
j_gene: TRBJ2-1; v_gene: TRBV28; abundance: .; d_gene: TRBD2; CDR3nt: TGTGCCAGCAGCGGAGGGGCTAGCGGGGGGACGTATGAGCAGTTCTTC; CDR3aa: CASSGGASGGTYEQFF
j_gene: TRBJ2-5; v_gene: TRBV10-3; abundance: once; d_gene: TRBD1; CDR3nt: TGTGCCATCAGCCGGGACAGGGGGGGCGAGACCCAGTACTTC; CDR3aa: CAISRDRGGETQYF
j_gene: TRBJ1-5; v_gene: TRBV19; abundance: .; d_gene: TRBD1; CDR3nt: TGTGCCAGTAGTACCCCCGACAGGGGGAACAATCAGCCCCAGCATTTT; CDR3aa: CASSTPDRGNNQPQHF
j_gene: TRBJ2-3; v_gene: TRBV7-8; abundance: .; d_gene: TRBD2; CDR3nt: TGTGCCAGCAGCGTGCGGGGGGGCAAAGATACGCAGTATTTT; CDR3aa: CASSVRGGKDTQYF
j_gene: TRBJ1-2; v_gene: TRBV6-5; abundance: few; d_gene: .; CDR3nt: TGTGCCAGCAGTTACGCCGGAGACTATGGCTACACCTTC; CDR3aa: CASSYAGDYGYTF
j_gene: TRBJ2-7; v_gene: TRBV29-1; abundance: .; d_gene: TRBD1; CDR3nt: TGCAGCGTTGCGACAGGGGGTTCCTCCTACGAGCAGTACTTC; CDR3aa: CSVATGGSSYEQYF
j_gene: TRBJ2-1; v_gene: TRBV19; abundance: .; d_gene: .; CDR3nt: TGTGCCAGTAGCCCACCCGGAGGGGACCTCTCCTACAATGAGCAGTTCTTC; CDR3aa: CASSPPGGDLSYNEQFF
j_gene: TRBJ2-7; v_gene: TRBV5-1; abundance: .; d_gene: TRBD1; CDR3nt: TGCGCCAGCAGTGACCGGGACAGGGGGACCTACGAGCAGTACTTC; CDR3aa: CASSDRDRGTYEQYF
j_gene: TRBJ2-5; v_gene: TRBV2; abundance: .; d_gene: .; CDR3nt: TGTGCCAGCAGCCCTCCCCAGGGTTGGACCCAGTACTTC; CDR3aa: CASSPPQGWTQYF
j_gene: TRBJ1-5; v_gene: TRBV30; abundance: .; d_gene: .; CDR3nt: TGTGCCTGGAGTGTACGCTCAGGGGAAAATCAGCCCCAGCATTTT; CDR3aa: CAWSVRSGENQPQHF
j_gene: TRBJ1-5; v_gene: TRBV25-1; abundance: .; d_gene: TRBD1; CDR3nt: TGTGCCAGCAGTGCAGACCGTGGCACAGGGGAGAATGCGCCCCAGCATTTT; CDR3aa: CASSADRGTGENAPQHF
j_gene: TRBJ1-1; v_gene: TRBV6-5; abundance: .; d_gene: .; CDR3nt: TGTGCCAGCAGAACGGGGATCTTGAACACTGAAGCTTTCTTT; CDR3aa: CASRTGILNTEAFF
j_gene: TRBJ2-2; v_gene: TRBV10-3; abundance: .; d_gene: .; CDR3nt: TGTGCCATCAGCAGACCTACGGGGTCCACCGGGGAGCTGTTTTTT; CDR3aa: CAISRPTGSTGELFF
j_gene: TRBJ2-1; v_gene: TRBV27; abundance: .; d_gene: TRBD1; CDR3nt: TGTGCCAGCAGTTCCGGGGACAGACGAGGTGAGCAGTTCTTC; CDR3aa: CASSSGDRRGEQFF
j_gene: TRBJ1-1; v_gene: TRBV2; abundance: .; d_gene: TRBD1; CDR3nt: TGTGCCAGCAGGGAACCGGGACAGGGGGACCTGGGTACTGAAGCTTTCTTT; CDR3aa: CASREPGQGDLGTEAFF
j_gene: TRBJ2-7; v_gene: TRBV28; abundance: .; d_gene: TRBD2; CDR3nt: TGTGCCAGCAGTTTCGCCGGCGGGGGGGCGAGGGAGCAGTACTTC; CDR3aa: CASSFAGGGAREQYF
j_gene: TRBJ2-5; v_gene: TRBV21-1; abundance: .; d_gene: .; CDR3nt: TGTGCCAGCAGCAAAGGGGCCGGCTTGGGAGGGGATTGGGGGACCCAGTACTTC; CDR3aa: CASSKGAGLGGDWGTQYF
j_gene: TRBJ1-5; v_gene: TRBV19; abundance: .; d_gene: TRBD1; CDR3nt: TGTGCCAGTAGTAACCCGGGACAGGGAAGTCAGCCCCAGCATTTT; CDR3aa: CASSNPGQGSQPQHF
j_gene: TRBJ1-1; v_gene: TRBV10-3; abundance: .; d_gene: TRBD1; CDR3nt: TGTGCCATCAGCGACCTACAGGGGTGGGGCACTGAAGCTTTCTTT; CDR3aa: CAISDLQGWGTEAFF
j_gene: TRBJ1-1; v_gene: TRBV30; abundance: .; d_gene: TRBD1; CDR3nt: TGTGCCTGGAGTCGGCCACCTGACAGGGTAGGTGAAGCTTTCTTT; CDR3aa: CAWSRPPDRVGEAFF
j_gene: TRBJ2-2; v_gene: TRBV2; abundance: .; d_gene: .; CDR3nt: TGTGCCAGCAGTGAAACGGGGTTGGACACCGGGGAGCTGTTTTTT; CDR3aa: CASSETGLDTGELFF
j_gene: TRBJ2-1; v_gene: TRBV5-1; abundance: .; d_gene: .; CDR3nt: TGCGCCAGCAGCTTCAGGGTAGACAATGAGCAGTTCTTC; CDR3aa: CASSFRVDNEQFF
j_gene: TRBJ1-2; v_gene: TRBV7-2; abundance: .; d_gene: TRBD1; CDR3nt: TGTGCCAGCAGCTTAGGCCGGGGGACAGGGTCGAGTGGCTACACCTTC; CDR3aa: CASSLGRGTGSSGYTF
j_gene: TRBJ1-1; v_gene: TRBV6-6; abundance: .; d_gene: .; CDR3nt: TGTGCCAGCAGTTACCCATCAGGGTACACTGAAGCTTTCTTT; CDR3aa: CASSYPSGYTEAFF
j_gene: TRBJ1-4; v_gene: TRBV2; abundance: once; d_gene: TRBD1; CDR3nt: TGTGCCAGCAGGGACGAAGGACAGGGCACTAATGAAAAACTGTTTTTT; CDR3aa: CASRDEGQGTNEKLFF
j_gene: TRBJ1-6; v_gene: TRBV7-9; abundance: .; d_gene: TRBD1; CDR3nt: TGTGCCAGCAGCCCCTCCGGGGGACAGGGAATGGCGGCACCCCTCCACTTT; CDR3aa: CASSPSGGQGMAAPLHF
j_gene: TRBJ1-3; v_gene: TRBV6-1; abundance: .; d_gene: TRBD1; CDR3nt: TGTGCCAGCAGTGACTATCGAAGAGACAGGGTGTCTGGAAACACCATATATTTT; CDR3aa: CASSDYRRDRVSGNTIYF
j_gene: TRBJ1-2; v_gene: TRBV19; abundance: .; d_gene: .; CDR3nt: TGTGCCAGTAGTGATTACTTCTCCGGCTACACCTTC; CDR3aa: CASSDYFSGYTF
j_gene: TRBJ2-7; v_gene: TRBV11-2; abundance: .; d_gene: .; CDR3nt: TGTGCCAGCAGCCCCGCCGGGAACCCCTACGAGCAGTACTTC; CDR3aa: CASSPAGNPYEQYF
j_gene: TRBJ2-7; v_gene: TRBV5-4; abundance: .; d_gene: TRBD1; CDR3nt: TGTGCCAGCAGCTCAGCGGGACAGGGGGCATCCTACGAGCAGTACTTC; CDR3aa: CASSSAGQGASYEQYF
j_gene: TRBJ1-5; v_gene: TRBV24-1; abundance: .; d_gene: TRBD1; CDR3nt: TGTGCCACCAGCGAGGGACAGGGCGGAAATCAGCCCCAGCATTTT; CDR3aa: CATSEGQGGNQPQHF
j_gene: TRBJ1-1; v_gene: TRBV12-3/TRBV12-4; abundance: .; d_gene: .; CDR3nt: TGTGCCAGCAGTTTGGTTAGGCGGCGCCGAGCTTTCTTT; CDR3aa: CASSLVRRRRAFF
j_gene: TRBJ2-3; v_gene: TRBV7-9; abundance: .; d_gene: .; CDR3nt: TGTGCCAGCAGCCCTATAACAGGGAGCACAGATACGCAGTATTTT; CDR3aa: CASSPITGSTDTQYF
j_gene: TRBJ2-7; v_gene: TRBV7-2; abundance: once; d_gene: TRBD2; CDR3nt: TGTGCCAGCAGCCGTTGGGCTAGCGGTTCCTACGAGCAGTACTTC; CDR3aa: CASSRWASGSYEQYF
j_gene: TRBJ2-1; v_gene: TRBV18; abundance: .; d_gene: TRBD2; CDR3nt: TGTGCCAGCTCCCCCGGCAGCGGGGCATACAATGAGCAGTTCTTC; CDR3aa: CASSPGSGAYNEQFF
j_gene: TRBJ1-1; v_gene: TRBV4-2; abundance: .; d_gene: TRBD1; CDR3nt: TGTGCCAGCAGCCAAGGGATAACAGGGGGGCGGACTGAAGCTTTCTTT; CDR3aa: CASSQGITGGRTEAFF
j_gene: TRBJ1-4; v_gene: TRBV5-1; abundance: .; d_gene: TRBD1; CDR3nt: TGCGCCAGCAGGCCACAGGGGGCAGGTGAAAAACTGTTTTTT; CDR3aa: CASRPQGAGEKLFF